This section outlines one TCR beta chain sequence together with its context. Antigen specificity is unknown. The entry originates in a study of cytomegalovirus exposure and HLA in healthy donors. Looking at the study overall: Approximately 85 million unique TCRs from HLA-typed donors were held in an early release of data.

The V end lost 3 bases, the J end lost 1 base, and 7 bases lay between the germline ends. This CDR3 contains 14 residues. Looked up from germline, CDR1 is SNHLY and CDR2 is FYNNEI. Findings of the study overall: The sole available immune exposure information was CMV serostatus. The investigators catalogued 150 to 200 TCR beta chains as cytomegalovirus-associated. According to a later analysis, most TCR beta chains associated with CMV appeared HLA-restricted.

The primer mix had 60 Vbeta and 13 Jbeta primers. TCRdb keeps only in-frame clones here, not all; method: immunoSEQ multiplex PCR. The data show just over 150,000 clones, around 84% seen once. This sequence originates from a woman in her thirties or forties in good health and CMV-seronegative. The specimen sequenced was PBMCs. The rearrangement uses TRBV2 and TRBJ1-5; D unresolved. The CDR3 protein is CASSDLQSNQPQHF. The CDR3 DNA is TGTGCCAGCAGTGACCTGCAGAGCAATCAGCCCCAGCATTTT. Using reference TRBV2 and TRBJ1-5 for the parts outside the CDR3, the full variable domain is EPEVTQTPSHQVTQMGQEVILRCVPISNHLYFYWYRQILGQKVEFLVSFYNNEISEKSEIFDDQFSVERPDGSNFTLKIRSTKLEDSAMYFCASSDLQSNQPQHFGDGTRLSIL.